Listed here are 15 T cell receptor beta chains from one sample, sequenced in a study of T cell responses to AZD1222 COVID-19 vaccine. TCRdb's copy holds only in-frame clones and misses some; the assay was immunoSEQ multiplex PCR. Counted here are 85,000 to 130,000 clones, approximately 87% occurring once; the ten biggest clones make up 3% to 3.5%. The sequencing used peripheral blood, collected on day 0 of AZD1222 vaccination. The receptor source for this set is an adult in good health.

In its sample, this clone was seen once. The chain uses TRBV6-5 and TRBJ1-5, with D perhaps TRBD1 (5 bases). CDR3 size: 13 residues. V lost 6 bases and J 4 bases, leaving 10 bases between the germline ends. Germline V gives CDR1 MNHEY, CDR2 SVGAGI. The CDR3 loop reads CASRGLFNQPQHF. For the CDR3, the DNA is TGTGCCAGCAGGGGACTTTTTAATCAGCCCCAGCATTTT.

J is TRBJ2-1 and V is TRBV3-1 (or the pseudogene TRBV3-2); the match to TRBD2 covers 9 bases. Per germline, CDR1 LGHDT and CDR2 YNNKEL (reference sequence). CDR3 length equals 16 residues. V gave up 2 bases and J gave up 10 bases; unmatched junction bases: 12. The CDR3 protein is CASSQLGGGASEEQFF. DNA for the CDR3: TGTGCCAGCAGCCAACTGGGCGGGGGGGCCTCGGAGGAGCAGTTCTTC.

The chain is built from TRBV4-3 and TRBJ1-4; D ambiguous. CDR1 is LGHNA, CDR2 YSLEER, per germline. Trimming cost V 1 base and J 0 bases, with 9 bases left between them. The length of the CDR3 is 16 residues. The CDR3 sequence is CASSQGLTTTNEKLFF. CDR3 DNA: TGCGCCAGCAGCCAAGGTTTGACCACAACTAATGAAAAACTGTTTTTT.

For the CDR3, the DNA is TGTGCCAGCTATAACAGGGGGAATGAAAAACTGTTTTTT. Protein sequence: CASYNRGNEKLFF. The chain links TRBV28 to TRBJ1-4; TRBD1 matches at 8 bases. The CDR3 has 13 residues. V gave up 8 bases and J gave up 5 bases; unmatched junction bases: 4. Looked up from germline, CDR1 is MDHEN and CDR2 is SYDVKM.

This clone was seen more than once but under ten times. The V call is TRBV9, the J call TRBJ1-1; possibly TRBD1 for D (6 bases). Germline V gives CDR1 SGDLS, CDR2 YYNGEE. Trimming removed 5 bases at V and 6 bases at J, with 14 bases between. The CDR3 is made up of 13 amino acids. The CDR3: CASSPGQYPEAFF. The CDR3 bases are TGTGCCAGCAGTCCCGGACAGTACCCTGAAGCTTTCTTT. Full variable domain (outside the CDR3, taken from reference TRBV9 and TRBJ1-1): DSGVTQTPKHLITATGQRVTLRCSPRSGDLSVYWYQQSLDQGLQFLIQYYNGEERAKGNILERFSAQQFPDLHSELNLSSLELGDSALYFCASSPGQYPEAFFGQGTRLTVV.

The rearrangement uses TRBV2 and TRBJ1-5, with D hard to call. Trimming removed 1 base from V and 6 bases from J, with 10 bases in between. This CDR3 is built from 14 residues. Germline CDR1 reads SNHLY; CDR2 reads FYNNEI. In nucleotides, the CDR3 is TGTGCCAGCAGTGAAGAAAGGATTGGTCAGCCCCAGCATTTT. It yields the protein CASSEERIGQPQHF.

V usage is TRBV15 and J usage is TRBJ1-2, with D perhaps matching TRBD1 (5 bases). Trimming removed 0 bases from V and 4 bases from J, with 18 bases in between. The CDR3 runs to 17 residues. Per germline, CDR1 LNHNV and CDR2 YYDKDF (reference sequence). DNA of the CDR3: TGTGCCACCAGCAGAGATAAGGGGCGGCGCCTGGGCTATGGCTACACCTTC. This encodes CATSRDKGRRLGYGYTF.

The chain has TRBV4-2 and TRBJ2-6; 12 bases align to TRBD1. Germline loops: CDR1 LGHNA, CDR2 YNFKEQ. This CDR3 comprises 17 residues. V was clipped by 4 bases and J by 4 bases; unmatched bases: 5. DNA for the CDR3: TGTGCCAGCAGCCCCCGGGACAGGGGGCCAGGGGCCAACGTCCTGACTTTC. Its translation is CASSPRDRGPGANVLTF.

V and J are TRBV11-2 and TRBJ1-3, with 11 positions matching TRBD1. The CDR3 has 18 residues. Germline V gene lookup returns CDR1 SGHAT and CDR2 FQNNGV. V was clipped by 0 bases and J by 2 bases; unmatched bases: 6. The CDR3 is CASSLDIGQGAPGNTIYF. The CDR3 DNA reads TGTGCCAGCAGCTTAGATATAGGACAGGGGGCGCCTGGAAACACCATATATTTT.

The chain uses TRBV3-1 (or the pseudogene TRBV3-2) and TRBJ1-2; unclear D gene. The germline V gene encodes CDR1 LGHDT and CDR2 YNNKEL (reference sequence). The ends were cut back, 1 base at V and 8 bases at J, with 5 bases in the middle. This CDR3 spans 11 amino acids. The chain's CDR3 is CASSQAGGYTF. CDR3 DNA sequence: TGTGCCAGCAGCCAAGCTGGCGGCTACACCTTC.

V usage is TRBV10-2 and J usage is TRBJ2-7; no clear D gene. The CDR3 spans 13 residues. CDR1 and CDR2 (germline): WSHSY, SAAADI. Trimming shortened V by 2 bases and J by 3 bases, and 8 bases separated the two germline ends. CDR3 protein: CASSENTNYEQYF. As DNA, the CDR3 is TGCGCCAGCAGTGAGAACACCAACTACGAGCAGTACTTC.

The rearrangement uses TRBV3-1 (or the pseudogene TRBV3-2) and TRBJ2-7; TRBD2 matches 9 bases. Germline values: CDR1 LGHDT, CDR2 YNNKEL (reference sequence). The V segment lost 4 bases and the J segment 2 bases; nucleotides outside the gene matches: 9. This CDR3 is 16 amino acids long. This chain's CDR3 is CASSRSSGGSTYEQYF. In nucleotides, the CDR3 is TGTGCCAGCAGCCGGAGTAGCGGGGGATCGACCTACGAGCAGTACTTC.

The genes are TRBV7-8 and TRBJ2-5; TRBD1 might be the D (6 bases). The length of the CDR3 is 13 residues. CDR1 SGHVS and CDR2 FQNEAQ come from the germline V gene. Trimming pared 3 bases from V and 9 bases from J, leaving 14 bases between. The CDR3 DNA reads TGTGCCAGCAGCTTTGGCGGGTCAGGGGCCCAGTACTTC. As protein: CASSFGGSGAQYF.

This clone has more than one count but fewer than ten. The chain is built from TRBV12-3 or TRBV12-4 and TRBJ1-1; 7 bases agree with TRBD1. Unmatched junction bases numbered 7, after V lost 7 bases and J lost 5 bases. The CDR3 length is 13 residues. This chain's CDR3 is CASTHQGGTEAFF. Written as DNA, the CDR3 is TGTGCCAGCACTCACCAGGGGGGGACTGAAGCTTTCTTT.

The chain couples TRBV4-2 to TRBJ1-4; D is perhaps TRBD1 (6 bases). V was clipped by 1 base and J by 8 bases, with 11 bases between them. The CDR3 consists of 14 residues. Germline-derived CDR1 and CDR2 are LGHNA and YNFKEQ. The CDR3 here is CASSQGGPGEKLFF. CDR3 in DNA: TGTGCCAGCAGCCAAGGGGGGCCTGGGGAAAAACTGTTTTTT.